Listed below are T cell receptor beta chains from one sample, sequenced in a study of blood T cell repertoires in COVID-19. Measured with immunoSEQ multiplex PCR; TCRdb has only the in-frame clones, and not every one. The profile shows about 38,000 clones, just under 85% of them singletons. Specimen: peripheral blood. The source is a man between 50 and 59 years old with active COVID-19. Each CDR3 is given with its conserved first and last residue. Each record gives: clone size, J gene, V gene, D gene, CDR3 protein, CDR3 DNA. A D gene is named only where the DNA matches it firmly. Clone size is stated in some rows and not others, as once, few, many or a class when expanded.

>few|TRBJ2-7|TRBV27|TRBD1
CASSLGTGGAEQYF
TGTGCCAGCAGTTTAGGGACAGGGGGCGCCGAGCAGTACTTC
>NA|TRBJ1-2|TRBV13|TRBD1
CASSSGTVLPNYGYTF
TGTGCCAGCAGCTCAGGGACAGTCCTCCCTAACTATGGCTACACCTTC
>NA|TRBJ2-2|TRBV15|TRBD2
CATSSRGGGAEDTGELFF
TGTGCCACCAGCTCCCGGGGCGGGGGAGCAGAAGACACCGGGGAGCTGTTTTTT
>few|TRBJ1-1|TRBV19|TRBD1
CASSIGTGGFTEAFF
TGTGCCAGTAGTATAGGTACAGGGGGCTTCACTGAAGCTTTCTTT
>once|TRBJ1-3|TRBV10-3|NA
CAIHSDSNGNTIYF
TGTGCCATCCACTCCGACAGCAATGGAAACACCATATATTTT
>NA|TRBJ1-5|TRBV5-1|NA
CASSLARLSSNQPQHF
TGCGCCAGCAGCTTGGCCCGACTCAGCTCCAATCAGCCCCAGCATTTT
>once|TRBJ1-1|TRBV18|TRBD1
CASSSTGSTEAFF
TGTGCCAGCTCATCGACAGGGAGCACTGAAGCTTTCTTT
>NA|TRBJ2-7|TRBV21-1|NA
CASSNLRQSYEQYF
TGTGCCAGCAGCAATCTCCGACAGTCCTACGAGCAGTACTTC
>NA|TRBJ2-1|TRBV7-9|TRBD2
CASSLAGGWNEQFF
TGTGCCAGCAGCTTAGCGGGAGGGTGGAATGAGCAGTTCTTC
>NA|TRBJ2-3|TRBV5-6|NA
CASSLASSTDTQYF
TGTGCCAGCAGCTTGGCCTCTAGCACAGATACGCAGTATTTT
>once|TRBJ2-7|TRBV7-9|TRBD1
CASSFGQGASYEQYF
TGTGCCAGCAGTTTTGGACAGGGGGCGTCCTACGAGCAGTACTTC
>NA|TRBJ1-3|TRBV7-6|NA
CASSLGPSGKGNTIYF
TGTGCCAGCAGCTTAGGTCCATCCGGTAAAGGAAACACCATATATTTT
>NA|TRBJ1-2|TRBV5-6|NA
CASRPKGGTIGYTF
TGTGCCAGCAGGCCTAAGGGGGGGACGATTGGCTACACCTTC
>NA|TRBJ1-6|TRBV7-9|NA
CASSGGLKSPLHF
TGTGCCAGCAGCGGGGGGTTAAAATCACCCCTCCACTTT
>NA|TRBJ1-4|TRBV5-1|TRBD1
CASRDRDNEKLFF
TGCGCCAGCAGGGACAGGGATAATGAAAAACTGTTTTTT
>NA|TRBJ1-2|TRBV27|NA
CASSLTRGTYGYTF
TGTGCCAGCAGCCTAACCCGGGGGACCTATGGCTACACCTTC
>NA|TRBJ2-7|TRBV10-1|NA
CASSEGVGDDEQYF
TGCGCCAGCAGTGAAGGCGTGGGCGACGACGAGCAGTACTTC
>NA|TRBJ2-2|TRBV4-3|TRBD2
CASSKLAANTGELFF
TGCGCCAGCAGCAAACTAGCGGCGAACACCGGGGAGCTGTTTTTT
>NA|TRBJ1-1|TRBV19|NA
CAIQGYTEAFF
TGTGCGATACAGGGATATACTGAAGCTTTCTTT
>once|TRBJ2-2|TRBV14|TRBD2
CASSQEGSGGPYTGELFF
TGTGCCAGCAGCCAAGAGGGTAGCGGGGGGCCCTACACCGGGGAGCTGTTTTTT
>NA|TRBJ2-7|TRBV6-5|TRBD2
CASSHGLAGGREQYF
TGTGCCAGCAGTCACGGACTAGCGGGGGGGCGCGAGCAGTACTTC
>NA|TRBJ2-2|TRBV5-1|TRBD1
CASSLGTGLNGELFF
TGCGCCAGCAGCTTGGGGACAGGGCTGAACGGGGAGCTGTTTTTT
>NA|TRBJ1-2|TRBV1|NA
CTSSPPRGYTF
TGCACCAGCAGCCCCCCCCGGGGCTACACCTTC
>NA|TRBJ2-1|TRBV19|TRBD1
CASSPGTGRNEQFF
TGTGCCAGTAGTCCCGGGACAGGGAGGAATGAGCAGTTCTTC
>few|TRBJ2-5|TRBV5-4|NA
CASSLDRKETQYF
TGTGCCAGCAGCTTGGACAGGAAAGAGACCCAGTACTTC
>NA|TRBJ2-3|TRBV6-5|NA
CATTMSPADTQYF
TGTGCCACCACTATGAGCCCGGCAGATACGCAGTATTTT
>NA|TRBJ2-3|TRBV6-5|NA
CASSYRGPSTDTQYF
TGTGCCAGCAGTTACAGGGGCCCTAGCACAGATACGCAGTATTTT
>NA|TRBJ2-6|TRBV19|NA
CASRMSSGANVLTF
TGTGCCAGTAGGATGAGCTCTGGGGCCAACGTCCTGACTTTC